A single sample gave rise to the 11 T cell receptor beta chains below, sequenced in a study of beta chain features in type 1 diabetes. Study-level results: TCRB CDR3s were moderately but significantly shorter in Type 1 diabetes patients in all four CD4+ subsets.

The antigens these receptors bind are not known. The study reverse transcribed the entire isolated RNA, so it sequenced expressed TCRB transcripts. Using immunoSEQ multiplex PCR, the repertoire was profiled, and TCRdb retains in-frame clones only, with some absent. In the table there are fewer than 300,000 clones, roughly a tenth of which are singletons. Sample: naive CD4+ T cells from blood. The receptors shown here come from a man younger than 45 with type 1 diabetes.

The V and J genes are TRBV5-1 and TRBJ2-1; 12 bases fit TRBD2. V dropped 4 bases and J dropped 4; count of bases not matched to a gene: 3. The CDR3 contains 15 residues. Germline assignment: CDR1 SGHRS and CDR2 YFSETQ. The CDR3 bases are TGCGCCAGCAGCCAGACTAGCGGGGGTTACAATGAGCAGTTCTTC. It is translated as CASSQTSGGYNEQFF.

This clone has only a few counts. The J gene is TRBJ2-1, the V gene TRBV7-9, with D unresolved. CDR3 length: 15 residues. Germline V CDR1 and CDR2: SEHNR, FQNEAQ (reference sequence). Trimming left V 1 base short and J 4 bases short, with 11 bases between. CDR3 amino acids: CASSLGKPIYNEQFF. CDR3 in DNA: TGTGCCAGCAGCTTAGGAAAGCCTATATACAATGAGCAGTTCTTC.

The CDR3 spells CASSPGFNYGYTF. CDR3 bases: TGTGCCAGCAGCCCGGGATTTAACTATGGCTACACCTTC. The J gene is TRBJ1-2, the V gene TRBV6-5, with D hard to call. The CDR3 has 13 residues. Germline V gene data show CDR1 as MNHEY and CDR2 as SVGAGI. V shed 6 bases and J shed 1 base, with 9 bases lying between them.

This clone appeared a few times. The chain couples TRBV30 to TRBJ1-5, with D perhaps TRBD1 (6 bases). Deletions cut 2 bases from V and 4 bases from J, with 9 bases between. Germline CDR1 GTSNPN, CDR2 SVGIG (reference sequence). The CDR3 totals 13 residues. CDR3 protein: CAWSITGNQPQHF. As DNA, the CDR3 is TGTGCCTGGAGTATCACAGGGAATCAGCCCCAGCATTTT.

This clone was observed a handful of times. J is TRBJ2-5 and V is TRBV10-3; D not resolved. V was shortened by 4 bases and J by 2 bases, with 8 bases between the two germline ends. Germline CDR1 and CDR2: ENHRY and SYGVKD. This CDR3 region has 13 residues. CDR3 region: CAISADMQETQYF. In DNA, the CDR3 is TGTGCCATCAGTGCTGACATGCAAGAGACCCAGTACTTC.

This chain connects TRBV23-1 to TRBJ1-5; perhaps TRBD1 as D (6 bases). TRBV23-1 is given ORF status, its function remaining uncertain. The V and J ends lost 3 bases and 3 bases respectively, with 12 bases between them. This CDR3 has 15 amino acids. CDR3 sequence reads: CASSHVDRNNQPQHF. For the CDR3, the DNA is TGCGCCAGCAGTCACGTCGACAGGAACAATCAGCCCCAGCATTTT.

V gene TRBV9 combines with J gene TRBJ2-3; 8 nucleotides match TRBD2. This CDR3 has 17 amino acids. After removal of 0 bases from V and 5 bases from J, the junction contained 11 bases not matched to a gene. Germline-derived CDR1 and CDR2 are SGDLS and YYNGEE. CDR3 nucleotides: TGTGCCAGCAGCGTAGCAACGGCAGGGCGGGGGGAAGATACGCAGTATTTT. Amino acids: CASSVATAGRGEDTQYF. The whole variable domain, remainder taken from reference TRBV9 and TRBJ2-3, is DSGVTQTPKHLITATGQRVTLRCSPRSGDLSVYWYQQSLDQGLQFLIQYYNGEERAKGNILERFSAQQFPDLHSELNLSSLELGDSALYFCASSVATAGRGEDTQYFGPGTRLTVL.

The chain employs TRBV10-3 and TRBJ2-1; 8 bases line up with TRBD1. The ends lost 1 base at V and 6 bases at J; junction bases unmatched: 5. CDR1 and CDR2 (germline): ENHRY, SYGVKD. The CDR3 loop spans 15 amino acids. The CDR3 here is CAISELDRDGNEQFF. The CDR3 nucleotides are TGTGCCATCAGTGAGTTGGACAGGGATGGCAATGAGCAGTTCTTC.

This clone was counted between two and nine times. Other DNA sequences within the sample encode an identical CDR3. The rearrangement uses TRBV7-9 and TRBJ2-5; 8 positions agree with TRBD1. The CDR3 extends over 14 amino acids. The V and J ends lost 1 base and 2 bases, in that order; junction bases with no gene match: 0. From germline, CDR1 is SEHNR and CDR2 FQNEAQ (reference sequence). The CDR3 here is CASSLGTGQETQYF. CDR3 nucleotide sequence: TGTGCCAGCAGCTTAGGGACAGGGCAAGAGACCCAGTACTTC.

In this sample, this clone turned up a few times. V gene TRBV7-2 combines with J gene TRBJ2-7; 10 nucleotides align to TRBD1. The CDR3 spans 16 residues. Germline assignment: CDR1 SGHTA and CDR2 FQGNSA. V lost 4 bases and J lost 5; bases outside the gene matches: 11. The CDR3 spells CASSSRGGTGANEQYF. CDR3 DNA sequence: TGTGCCAGCAGCTCCCGGGGTGGGACAGGGGCCAACGAGCAGTACTTC. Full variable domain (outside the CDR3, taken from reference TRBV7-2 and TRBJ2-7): GAGVSQSPSNKVTEKGKDVELRCDPISGHTALYWYRQSLGQGLEFLIYFQGNSAPDKSGLPSDRFSAERTGGSVSTLTIQRTQQEDSAVYLCASSSRGGTGANEQYFGPGTRLTVT.

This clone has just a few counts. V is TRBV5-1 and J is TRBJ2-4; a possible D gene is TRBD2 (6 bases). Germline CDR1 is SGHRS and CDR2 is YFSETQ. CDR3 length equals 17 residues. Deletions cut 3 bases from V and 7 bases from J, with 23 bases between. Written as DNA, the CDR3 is TGCGCCAGCAGCTCAACCCGACGGGGACTCGGAGGGAACATTCAGTACTTC. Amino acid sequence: CASSSTRRGLGGNIQYF.